The 4 T cell receptor beta chains below were found in one sample sequenced in a study of cytomegalovirus exposure and HLA in healthy donors (dated by TCRdb to 2015 to 2018). Libraries came from the immunoSEQ multiplex PCR assay. A mixture of 60 forward primers for TCR Vbeta segments and 13 reverse primers for TCR Jbeta segments was used in the multiplex PCR. This is the immuneACCESS table as TCRdb keeps it, with only in-frame sequences that have V and J called. A part of the clones is gone; compared with another copy, unresolved V genes explain less than half, and the rest is unexplained. This sample is represented by under 300,000 clones; 75% to 85% of them were singletons. The top ten constitute less than 9% of the sample. Material for sequencing was PBMCs. These receptors were collected from an older woman in good health and CMV-seropositive.

The chain carries TRBV14 and TRBJ2-1; 9 bases align to TRBD2. Germline values: CDR1 SGHDN, CDR2 FVKESK. The CDR3 sequence is 20 residues long. The V gene end was trimmed by 0 bases and the J gene end by 4 bases; junction bases not matched to a gene: 16. CDR3 bases: TGTGCCAGCAGCCAAGAAGGAGTAAGATTAGCGGGAGAGAGTTACAATGAGCAGTTCTTC. Its translation: CASSQEGVRLAGESYNEQFF.

This rearrangement joins TRBV14 to TRBJ1-6; 8 bases map to TRBD1. Germline values: CDR1 SGHDN, CDR2 FVKESK. Trimming removed 5 bases from V and 5 bases from J; junction bases left unmatched: 5. The CDR3 contains 15 residues. The CDR3 spells CASSRQGFNNSPLHF. CDR3 DNA: TGTGCCAGCAGCAGACAGGGGTTTAATAATTCACCCCTCCACTTT.

The chain is built from TRBV9 and TRBJ2-2, with TRBD2 matching 11 bases. The J segment lost 7 bases and the V segment lost 0 bases, leaving 17 bases of the junction unmatched. The CDR3 is 20 residues long. Germline values: CDR1 SGDLS, CDR2 YYNGEE. CDR3 protein: CASSVEVDLVAGGMGGELFF. In DNA, the CDR3 is TGTGCCAGCAGCGTAGAGGTGGATTTAGTAGCGGGAGGGATGGGCGGGGAGCTGTTTTTT.

The chain carries TRBV13 and TRBJ2-7; D is possibly TRBD2 (6 bases). V lost 4 bases to trimming and J lost 1 base, with 17 bases between them. CDR1 PRHDT and CDR2 FYEKMQ come from the germline V gene (reference sequence). This CDR3 comprises 16 residues. The CDR3 is CASSSPQPGASYEQYF. The DNA for the CDR3 is TGTGCCAGCAGCTCCCCCCAACCGGGAGCTTCCTACGAGCAGTACTTC.